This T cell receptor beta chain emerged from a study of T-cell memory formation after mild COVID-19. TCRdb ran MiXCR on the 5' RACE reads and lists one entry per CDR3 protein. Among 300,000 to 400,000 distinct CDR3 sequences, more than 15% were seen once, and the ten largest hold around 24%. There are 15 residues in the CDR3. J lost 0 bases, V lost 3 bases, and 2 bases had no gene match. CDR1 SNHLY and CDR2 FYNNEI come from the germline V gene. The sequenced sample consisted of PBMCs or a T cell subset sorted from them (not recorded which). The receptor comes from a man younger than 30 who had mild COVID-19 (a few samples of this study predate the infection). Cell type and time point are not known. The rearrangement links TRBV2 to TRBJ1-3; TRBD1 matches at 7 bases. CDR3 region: CASSEGQSSGNTIYF. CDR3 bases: TGTGCCAGCAGTGAGGGACAGAGCTCTGGAAACACCATATATTTT.